This T cell receptor (beta chain) was identified in a study of PD-1 blockade in classical Hodgkin lymphoma. Study-level points and caveats: Later analyses included only patients treated at least 1 year post-ASCT.

With respect to this clone: What it binds is unknown.

Profiling relied on immunoSEQ multiplex PCR, and the TCRdb table lists in-frame clones only, not all of them. Among around 27,000 clones, roughly four fifths were seen once, and the ten largest hold 11%. Every single patient, without exception, relapsed after autologous stem cell transplantation, and brentuximab vedotin exposure varied. V lost 1 base to trimming and J lost 3 bases; unmatched junction nucleotides: 7. The germline gives CDR1 MNHEY, CDR2 SMNVEV (reference sequence). This CDR3 contains 16 residues. The chain joins TRBV27 to TRBJ2-5, with 8 bases aligning to TRBD2. The TCR originated in a human donor with classical Hodgkin lymphoma. The sample was peripheral blood mononuclear cells (PBMCs), taken before the second cycle of nivolumab. Written as DNA, the CDR3 is TGTGCCAGCAGTTTATTAGGAGCGGGGGAAAAAGAGACCCAGTACTTC. Residues: CASSLLGAGEKETQYF.